The next 19 T cell receptor beta chains were all read from a single sample in a study of T cells in women clearing cervical HPV infection. Here immunoSEQ multiplex PCR was the method, and the copy in TCRdb shows in-frame clones only, minus some. The ten most abundant clones cover roughly a quarter of a sample with about 23,000 clones. The sequenced material came from blood buffy coat. The receptors here all came from a woman aged 18 to 75 with a cervical HPV16 infection that either progressed to CIN3+ or cleared (not recorded which).

On this clone itself: The CDR3 end is not reached by the read, which stops 3 residues before it; the germline J gene fills it in. V and J are TRBV12-3 or TRBV12-4 and TRBJ1-1; 8 bases agree with TRBD1. The CDR3 is made up of 14 amino acids. J gave up 4 bases and V 8 bases, and 9 bases lay outside the gene matches. CDR3 bases read: TGTGCCAGCTGGTGGACAGGGTCGGGCACTGAA. This encodes CASWWTGSGTE. The full CDR3 protein reads CASWWTGSGTEAFF.

Details on this clone: The CDR3 extends 3 residues past the end of the read, so its final part is completed from the germline J gene. This sequence joins TRBV6-1 and TRBJ1-2; tentative D call: TRBD1 (5 bases). Germline assignment: CDR1 MNHNS and CDR2 SASEGT. This CDR3 is 16 amino acids long. The CDR3 protein is CASSGRQGGAKNIYTF. The covered CDR3 bases are TGTGCCAGCAGTGGGCGCCAAGGAGGGGCCAAAAACATC.

Comment on this clone: The read gets to within 3 residues of the CDR3 end, and the germline J gene fills in the rest. The chain joins TRBV19 to TRBJ2-2; tentative D call: TRBD2 (6 bases). CDR1 is LNHDA, CDR2 SQIVND, per germline (reference sequence). The CDR3 has 14 amino acids. The CDR3 sequence: CASREGFYNSPLFF. The DNA read from the CDR3 is TGTGCCAGTAGGGAGGGGTTCTATAATTCACCG.

As to this clone: The read ends 3 residues early relative to the CDR3; the germline J gene fills the gap. The rearrangement links TRBV6-4 to TRBJ2-2; D uncertain. There are 13 residues in the CDR3. Trimming left V 2 bases short and J 3 bases short, with 4 bases between. Germline V gene lookup returns CDR1 MRHNA and CDR2 SNTAGT. The CDR3 loop reads CASSDRDTGELFF. Partial CDR3 DNA: TGTGCCAGCAGTGACAGGGACACCGGGGAG.

In the case of this clone: The read terminates 3 residues before the CDR3 end, so the remaining end is supplied by the germline J gene. The rearrangement links TRBV6-1 to TRBJ1-4; weak D call: TRBD1 (6 bases). Trimming took 1 base from V and 8 from J, leaving 11 bases between them. CDR3 length equals 14 residues. The germline gives CDR1 MNHNS, CDR2 SASEGT. CDR3: CASSEGQEGEKLFF. CDR3 bases read: TGTGCCAGCAGTGAAGGACAGGAGGGGGAAAAA.

The CDR3 bases that were read are TGTGCCAGCAGTGAACAAATGGGGATCTCTGGGGCCAACGTA. Translating it yields CASSEQMGISGANV. The entire CDR3 reads CASSEQMGISGANVLFF. This chain connects TRBV2 to TRBJ1-4, with TRBD1 as a possible D gene (5 bases). The observed sequence ends 3 residues before the CDR3 terminus, with the missing tail filled in from the germline J gene. Per the germline V gene, CDR1 is SNHLY and CDR2 is FYNNEI. CDR3 length: 17 residues.

To note about this clone: The read gets to within 3 residues of the CDR3 end, and the germline J gene fills in the rest. Different DNA sequences within this sample yield the same CDR3. The gene calls are TRBV19 and TRBJ1-3; D is possibly TRBD1 (5 bases). In germline, CDR1 is LNHDA, CDR2 SQIVND (reference sequence). This CDR3 is 14 amino acids long. The CDR3 DNA, read in part, is TGTGCCAGTAGTATGGAGGGGAGGCTTTCGATC. Encoded protein: CASSMEGRLSI. The CDR3 reads in full as CASSMEGRLSIIYF.

As for this clone: The CDR3 end is not reached by the read, which stops 3 residues before it; the germline J gene fills it in. V gene TRBV4-1 combines with J gene TRBJ2-7; 8 bases align to TRBD1. V trimming: 0 bases; J trimming: 1 base; junction bases outside the gene matches: 8. The CDR3 is 17 residues long. Germline CDR1 and CDR2: MGHRA and YSYEKL. The CDR3 region is CASSQDLQGAVSYEQYF. The CDR3 DNA, read in part, is TGCGCCAGCAGCCAAGATCTTCAGGGGGCGGTGTCCTACGAG.

This clone is identified as medium-sized from frequency. The CDR3 end falls 3 residues outside the read, so it is completed with the germline J gene. V and J are TRBV5-1 and TRBJ2-1; 10 bases fit TRBD2. Germline CDR1 is SGHRS and CDR2 is YFSETQ. J lost 5 bases, V lost 0 bases, and 2 bases had no gene match. The CDR3 covers 15 residues. The covered CDR3 bases are TGCGCCAGCAGCTTGGGGACTAGCGGAAACAATGAG. Protein: CASSLGTSGNNE. The entire CDR3 protein is CASSLGTSGNNEQFF.

With regard to this clone: The read falls 3 residues short of the CDR3 end, and the missing part is taken from the germline J gene. The chain uses TRBV7-8 and TRBJ2-1, with TRBD2 identical over 10 bases. The CDR3 runs to 15 residues. V shed 1 base and J 3 bases; nucleotides not matched to a gene: 0. Germline V gene sequence: CDR1 SGHVS, CDR2 FQNEAQ. The sequenced CDR3 bases are TGTGCCAGCAGCTTAGGACTAGCGGGCTACAATGAG. Protein: CASSLGLAGYNE. The complete CDR3 reads CASSLGLAGYNEQFF.

For this clone: The read finishes 3 residues shy of the CDR3 end, and the germline J gene is used to complete it. The gene calls are TRBV20-1 and TRBJ2-3, with 9 bases aligning to TRBD1. The CDR3 loop spans 13 amino acids. Trimming at V came to 7 bases and at J to 7 bases, leaving 9 bases not matched to a gene. The germline V gene encodes CDR1 DFQATT and CDR2 SNEGSKA (reference sequence). The sequenced CDR3 bases are TGCAGTGTGCCCGGGACAGGGTCATATACG. It is translated as CSVPGTGSYT. The full CDR3 sequence reads CSVPGTGSYTQYF.

A note on this clone: The read ends 3 residues early relative to the CDR3; the germline J gene fills the gap. The rearrangement uses TRBV7-2 and TRBJ1-4, with D possibly TRBD1 on 6 matching bases. CDR3 length: 14 residues. Germline CDR1 SGHTA, CDR2 FQGNSA. The germline V and J ends were trimmed by 3 bases and 3 bases, with 8 bases remaining between them. CDR3 in amino acids: CASSFQGPNEKLFF. CDR3 DNA, as far as it was read: TGTGCCAGCAGCTTCCAGGGGCCTAATGAAAAA.

As to this clone: Its ends do not fully match the called genes, so a read error is possible. From the germline J gene comes the end of the CDR3, since the read stops 3 residues before it. V gene TRBV12-3 or TRBV12-4 combines with J gene TRBJ2-3; possible D gene TRBD1, 5 bases. CDR3 size: 15 residues. The CDR3 reads CASSSGAANTGTQYF. CDR3 bases read: TGTGCCAGCAGTTCGGGCGCCGCTAACACAGGTACG.

To note about this clone: Sequencing ends 3 residues short of the CDR3 end; the germline J gene provides the rest. The V gene is TRBV7-2, the J gene TRBJ2-3; tentatively, D is TRBD2 (6 bases). CDR3 size: 15 residues. The germline V gene has CDR1 SGHTA and CDR2 FQGNSA. The V end lost 0 bases, the J end lost 1 base, and 8 bases lay between the germline ends. The CDR3 sequence is CASSLAWGGTDTQYF. Incomplete CDR3 DNA: TGTGCCAGCAGCTTAGCGTGGGGGGGCACAGATACG.

CDR3 loop: CASSQPPGQTSTDTQYF. CDR3 DNA (partial): TGCGCCAGCAGTCAACCTCCGGGACAGACTAGCACAGATACG. The chain recombines TRBV5-1 with TRBJ2-3; 7 bases are shared with TRBD1. The read terminates 3 residues before the CDR3 end, so the remaining end is supplied by the germline J gene. The CDR3 extends over 17 amino acids. In germline, CDR1 is SGHRS, CDR2 YFSETQ. The ends lost 5 bases at V and 0 bases at J; junction bases unmatched: 12.

In the case of this clone: The CDR3 end lies 3 residues beyond the end of the read and is filled in from the germline J gene. The rearrangement uses TRBV5-1 and TRBJ2-1, with 12 bases that match TRBD2. Germline CDR1 reads SGHRS; CDR2 reads YFSETQ. CDR3 size: 17 residues. V lost 1 base, J lost 9 bases, and 11 bases stayed unmatched. CDR3 bases read: TGCGCCAGCAGCTTGAGTCGGTCTAGCGGGGGGGCCAGTGAG. This sequence encodes CASSLSRSSGGASE. The entire CDR3 reads CASSLSRSSGGASEQFF.

Comment on this clone: Read sequence stops 3 residues before the CDR3 end, and the germline J gene provides the missing end. The chain is built from TRBV30 and TRBJ2-2; D is possibly TRBD2 (6 bases). Germline-derived CDR1 and CDR2 are GTSNPN and SVGIG (reference sequence). This CDR3 spans 13 amino acids. The CDR3 is CAWSSGVNSPLFF. CDR3 DNA, as far as it was read: TGTGCCTGGAGTTCGGGGGTCAATTCACCG.

As to this clone: Read coverage stops 3 residues before the CDR3 terminus; the germline J gene supplies the remainder. The chain recombines TRBV7-2 with TRBJ1-3; tentative D call: TRBD1 (5 bases). V was trimmed by 5 bases and J by 3 bases, leaving 11 bases between them. CDR1 SGHTA and CDR2 FQGNSA come from the germline V gene. This CDR3 is 14 amino acids long. The sequenced part of the CDR3 DNA is TGTGCCAGCAGCCTGACAGAGAATGGAAACACC. Protein sequence: CASSLTENGNT. The entire CDR3 is CASSLTENGNTIYF.

As to this clone: The sequence runs out 3 residues before the end of the CDR3; the remainder is reconstructed from the germline J gene. The gene calls are TRBV29-1 and TRBJ2-7, with a possible D match to TRBD1 (7 bases). CDR1 SQVTM and CDR2 ANQGSEA come from the germline V gene. The CDR3 is 11 residues long. V lost 4 bases to trimming and J lost 5 bases, with 9 bases between them. CDR3 DNA, as far as it was read: TGCAGCGTTGCCAGGGGGGACGAG. As protein: CSVARGDE. In full, the CDR3 is CSVARGDEQYF.